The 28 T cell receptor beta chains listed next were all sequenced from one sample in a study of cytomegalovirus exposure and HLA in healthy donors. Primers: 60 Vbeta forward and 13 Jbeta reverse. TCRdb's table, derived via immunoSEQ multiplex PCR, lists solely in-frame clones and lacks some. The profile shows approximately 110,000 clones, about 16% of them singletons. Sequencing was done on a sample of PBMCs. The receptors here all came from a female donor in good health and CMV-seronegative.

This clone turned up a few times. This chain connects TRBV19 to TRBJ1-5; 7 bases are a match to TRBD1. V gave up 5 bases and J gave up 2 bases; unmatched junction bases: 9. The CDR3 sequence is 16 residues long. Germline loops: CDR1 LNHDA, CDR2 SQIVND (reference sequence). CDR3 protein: CASSVGTARGNQPQHF. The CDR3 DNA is TGTGCCAGTAGTGTCGGGACAGCCAGGGGCAATCAGCCCCAGCATTTT.

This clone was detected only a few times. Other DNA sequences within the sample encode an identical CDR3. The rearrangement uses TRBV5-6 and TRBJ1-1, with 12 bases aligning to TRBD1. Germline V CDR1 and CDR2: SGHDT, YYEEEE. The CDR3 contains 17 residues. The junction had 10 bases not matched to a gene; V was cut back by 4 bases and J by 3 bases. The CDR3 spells CASSPGTGGAKYTEAFF. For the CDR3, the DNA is TGTGCCAGCAGCCCCGGGACAGGGGGCGCGAAGTACACTGAAGCTTTCTTT.

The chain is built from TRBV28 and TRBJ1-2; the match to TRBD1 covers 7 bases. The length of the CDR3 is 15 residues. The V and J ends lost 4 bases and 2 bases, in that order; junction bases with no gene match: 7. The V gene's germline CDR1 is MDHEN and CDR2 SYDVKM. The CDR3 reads CASSSPGTANYGYTF. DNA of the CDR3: TGTGCCAGCAGTTCTCCCGGGACAGCGAACTATGGCTACACCTTC.

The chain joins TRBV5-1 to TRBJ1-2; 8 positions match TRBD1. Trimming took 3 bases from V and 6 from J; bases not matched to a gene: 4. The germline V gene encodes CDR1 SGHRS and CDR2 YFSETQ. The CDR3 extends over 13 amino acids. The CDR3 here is CASSWTGNDGYTF. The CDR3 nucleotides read TGCGCCAGCAGCTGGACAGGGAACGATGGCTACACCTTC.

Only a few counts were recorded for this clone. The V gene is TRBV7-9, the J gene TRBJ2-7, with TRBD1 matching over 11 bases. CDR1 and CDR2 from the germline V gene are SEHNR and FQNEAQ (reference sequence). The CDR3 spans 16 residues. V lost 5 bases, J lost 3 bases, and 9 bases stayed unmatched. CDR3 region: CASSLGTGGHHYEQYF. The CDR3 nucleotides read TGTGCCAGCAGCCTAGGGACAGGGGGTCACCACTACGAGCAGTACTTC.

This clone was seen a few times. CDR3 loop: CASSQGMGSGTETSQYF. CDR3 sequence (DNA): TGTGCCAGCAGCCAAGGTATGGGTAGCGGGACTGAAACGTCGCAGTACTTC. This sequence joins TRBV4-2 and TRBJ2-7; TRBD2 matches at 8 bases. From germline, CDR1 is LGHNA and CDR2 YNFKEQ. The V and J ends lost 1 base and 9 bases, in that order; junction bases with no gene match: 17. The CDR3 spans 17 residues.

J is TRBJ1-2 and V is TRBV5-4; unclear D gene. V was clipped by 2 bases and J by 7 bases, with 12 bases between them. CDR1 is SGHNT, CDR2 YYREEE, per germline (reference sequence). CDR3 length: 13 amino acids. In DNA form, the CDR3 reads TGTGCCAGCAGCTTTTTCAGTAGCTCTGGCTACACCTTC. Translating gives CASSFFSSSGYTF.

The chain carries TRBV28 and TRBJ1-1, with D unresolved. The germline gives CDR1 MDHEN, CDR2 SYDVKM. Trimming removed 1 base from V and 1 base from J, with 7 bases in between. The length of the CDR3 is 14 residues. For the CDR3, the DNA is TGTGCCAGCAGTTTATCCGTGAGGAACACTGAAGCTTTCTTT. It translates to CASSLSVRNTEAFF.

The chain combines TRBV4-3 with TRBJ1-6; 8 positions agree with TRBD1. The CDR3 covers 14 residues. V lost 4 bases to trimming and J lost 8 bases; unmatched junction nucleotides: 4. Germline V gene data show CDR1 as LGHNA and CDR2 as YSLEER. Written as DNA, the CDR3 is TGCGCCAGCAGCCTGGACAGGGTGGATTCACCCCTCCACTTT. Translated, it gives CASSLDRVDSPLHF.

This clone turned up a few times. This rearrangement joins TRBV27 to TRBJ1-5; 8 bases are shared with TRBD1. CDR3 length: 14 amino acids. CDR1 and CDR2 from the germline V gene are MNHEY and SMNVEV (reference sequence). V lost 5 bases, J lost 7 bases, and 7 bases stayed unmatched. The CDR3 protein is CASSPAGGYQPQHF. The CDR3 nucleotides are TGTGCCAGCAGTCCGGCAGGGGGCTACCAGCCCCAGCATTTT.

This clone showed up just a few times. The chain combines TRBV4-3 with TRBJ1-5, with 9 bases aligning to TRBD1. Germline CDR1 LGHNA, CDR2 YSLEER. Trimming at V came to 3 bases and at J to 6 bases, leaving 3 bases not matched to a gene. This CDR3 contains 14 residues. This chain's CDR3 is CASSHRTGAQPQHF. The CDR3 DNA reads TGCGCCAGCAGCCATCGGACAGGGGCTCAGCCCCAGCATTTT.

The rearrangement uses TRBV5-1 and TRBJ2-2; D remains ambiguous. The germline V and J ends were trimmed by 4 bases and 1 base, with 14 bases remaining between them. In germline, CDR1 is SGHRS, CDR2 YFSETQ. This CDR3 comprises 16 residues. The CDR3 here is CASSRRLGENTGELFF. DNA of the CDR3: TGCGCCAGCAGCCGCCGTCTTGGAGAGAACACCGGGGAGCTGTTTTTT.

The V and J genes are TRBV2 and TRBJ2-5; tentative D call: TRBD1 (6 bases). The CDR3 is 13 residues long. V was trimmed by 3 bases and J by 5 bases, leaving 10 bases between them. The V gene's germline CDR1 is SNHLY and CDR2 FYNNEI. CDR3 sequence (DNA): TGTGCCAGCAGTGATTACAGGGTCGAGACCCAGTACTTC. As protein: CASSDYRVETQYF.

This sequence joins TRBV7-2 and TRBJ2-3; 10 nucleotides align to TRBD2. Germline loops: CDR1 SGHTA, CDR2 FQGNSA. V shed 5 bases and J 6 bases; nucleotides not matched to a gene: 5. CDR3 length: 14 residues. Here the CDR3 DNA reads TGTGCCAGCAGCCCTAGCGGGAGAATGGATACGCAGTATTTT. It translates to CASSPSGRMDTQYF.

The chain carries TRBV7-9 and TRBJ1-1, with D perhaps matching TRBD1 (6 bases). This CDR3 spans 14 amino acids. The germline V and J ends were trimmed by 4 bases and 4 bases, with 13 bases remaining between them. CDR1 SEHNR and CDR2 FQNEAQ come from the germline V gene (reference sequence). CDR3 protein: CASSWDIKGTEAFF. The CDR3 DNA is TGTGCCAGCAGCTGGGACATAAAAGGCACTGAAGCTTTCTTT. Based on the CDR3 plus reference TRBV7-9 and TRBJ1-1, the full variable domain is DTGVSQNPRHKITKRGQNVTFRCDPISEHNRLYWYRQTLGQGPEFLTYFQNEAQLEKSRLLSDRFSAERPKGSFSTLEIQRTEQGDSAMYLCASSWDIKGTEAFFGQGTRLTVV.

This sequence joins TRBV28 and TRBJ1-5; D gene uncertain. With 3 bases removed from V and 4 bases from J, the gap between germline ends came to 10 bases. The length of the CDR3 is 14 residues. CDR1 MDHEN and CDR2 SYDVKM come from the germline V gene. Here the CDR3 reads CASSFGSENQPQHF. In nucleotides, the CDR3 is TGTGCCAGCAGTTTCGGGTCGGAAAATCAGCCCCAGCATTTT.

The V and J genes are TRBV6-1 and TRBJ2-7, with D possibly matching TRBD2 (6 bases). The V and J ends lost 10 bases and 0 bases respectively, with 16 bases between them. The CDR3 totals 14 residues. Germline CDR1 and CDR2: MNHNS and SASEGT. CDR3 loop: CAILRDGSSYEQYF. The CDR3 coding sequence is TGTGCCATACTACGGGACGGGAGCTCCTACGAGCAGTACTTC.

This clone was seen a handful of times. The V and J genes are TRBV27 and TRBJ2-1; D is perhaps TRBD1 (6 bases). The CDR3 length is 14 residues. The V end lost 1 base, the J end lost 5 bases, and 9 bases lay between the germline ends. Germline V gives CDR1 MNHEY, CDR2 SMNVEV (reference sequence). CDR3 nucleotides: TGTGCCAGCAGTTTATTGGGGGCACACAATGAGCAGTTCTTC. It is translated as CASSLLGAHNEQFF.

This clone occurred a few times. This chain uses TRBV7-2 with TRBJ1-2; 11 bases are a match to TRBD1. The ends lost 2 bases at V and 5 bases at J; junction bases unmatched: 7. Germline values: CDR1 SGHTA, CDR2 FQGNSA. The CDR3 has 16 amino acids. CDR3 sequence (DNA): TGTGCCAGCAGCTTAACGGGACAGGGGGGCGTTTATGGCTACACCTTC. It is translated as CASSLTGQGGVYGYTF.

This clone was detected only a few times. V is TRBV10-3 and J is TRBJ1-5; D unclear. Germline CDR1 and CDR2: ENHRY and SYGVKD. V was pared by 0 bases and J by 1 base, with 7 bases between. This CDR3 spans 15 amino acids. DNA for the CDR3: TGTGCCATCAGTGAGTCGTTCGAGAGCAATCAGCCCCAGCATTTT. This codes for CAISESFESNQPQHF.

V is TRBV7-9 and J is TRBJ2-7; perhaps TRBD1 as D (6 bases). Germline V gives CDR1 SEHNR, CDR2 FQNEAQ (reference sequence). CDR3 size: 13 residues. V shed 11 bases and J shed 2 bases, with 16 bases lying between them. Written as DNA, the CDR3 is TGTGCCGCCACGAGGGACACGACCTACGAGCAGTACTTC. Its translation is CAATRDTTYEQYF. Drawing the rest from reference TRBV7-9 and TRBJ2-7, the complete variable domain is DTGVSQNPRHKITKRGQNVTFRCDPISEHNRLYWYRQTLGQGPEFLTYFQNEAQLEKSRLLSDRFSAERPKGSFSTLEIQRTEQGDSAMYLCAATRDTTYEQYFGPGTRLTVT.

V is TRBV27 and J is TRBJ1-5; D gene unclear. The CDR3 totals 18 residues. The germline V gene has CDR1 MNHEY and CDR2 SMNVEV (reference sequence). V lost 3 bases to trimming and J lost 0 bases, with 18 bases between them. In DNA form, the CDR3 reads TGTGCCAGCAGTTTGGGAAAGGGAGCAGGATATAGCAATCAGCCCCAGCATTTT. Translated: CASSLGKGAGYSNQPQHF.

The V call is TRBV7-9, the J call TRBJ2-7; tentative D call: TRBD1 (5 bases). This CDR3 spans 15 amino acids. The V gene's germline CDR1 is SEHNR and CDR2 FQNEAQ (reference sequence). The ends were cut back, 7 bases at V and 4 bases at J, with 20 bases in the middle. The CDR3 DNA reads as TGTGCCAGCACCCAAGGGCAGGGAAGGGGTTACGAGCAGTACTTC. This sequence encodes CASTQGQGRGYEQYF.

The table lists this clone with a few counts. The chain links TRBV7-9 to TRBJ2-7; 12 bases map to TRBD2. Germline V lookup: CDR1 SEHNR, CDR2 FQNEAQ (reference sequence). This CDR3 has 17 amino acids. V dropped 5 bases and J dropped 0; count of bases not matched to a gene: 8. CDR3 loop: CASSRTSGGTASYEQYF. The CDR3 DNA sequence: TGTGCCAGCAGCCGAACTAGCGGGGGGACCGCCTCCTACGAGCAGTACTTC. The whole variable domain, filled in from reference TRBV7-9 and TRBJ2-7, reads DTGVSQNPRHKITKRGQNVTFRCDPISEHNRLYWYRQTLGQGPEFLTYFQNEAQLEKSRLLSDRFSAERPKGSFSTLEIQRTEQGDSAMYLCASSRTSGGTASYEQYFGPGTRLTVT.

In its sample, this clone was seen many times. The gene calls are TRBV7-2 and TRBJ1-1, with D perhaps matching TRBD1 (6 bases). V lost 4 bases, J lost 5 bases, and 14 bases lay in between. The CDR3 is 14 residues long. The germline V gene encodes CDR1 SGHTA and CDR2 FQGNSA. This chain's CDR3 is CASSSQGPVTEAFF. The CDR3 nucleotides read TGTGCCAGCAGCTCACAGGGTCCGGTTACTGAAGCTTTCTTT.

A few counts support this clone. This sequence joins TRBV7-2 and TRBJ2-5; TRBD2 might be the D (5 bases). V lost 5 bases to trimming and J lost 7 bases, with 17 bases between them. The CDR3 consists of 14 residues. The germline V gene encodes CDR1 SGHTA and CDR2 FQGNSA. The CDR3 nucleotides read TGTGCCAGCAGCAGTTCGAGGGATACGGTGACCCAGTACTTC. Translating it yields CASSSSRDTVTQYF.

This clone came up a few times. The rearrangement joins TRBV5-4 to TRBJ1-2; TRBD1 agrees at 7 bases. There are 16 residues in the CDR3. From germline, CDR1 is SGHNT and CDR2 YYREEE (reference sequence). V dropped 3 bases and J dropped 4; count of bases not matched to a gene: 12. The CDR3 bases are TGTGCCAGCAGCTACGATGGGACCCAGGGGGGCTATGGCTACACCTTC. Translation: CASSYDGTQGGYGYTF.

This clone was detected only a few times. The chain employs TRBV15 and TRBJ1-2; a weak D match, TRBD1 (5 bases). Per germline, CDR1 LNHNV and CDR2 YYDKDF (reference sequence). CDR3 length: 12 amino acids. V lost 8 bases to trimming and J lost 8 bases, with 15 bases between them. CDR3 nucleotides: TGTGCCACCGGGCAGGGCATTGGAGGCTACACCTTC. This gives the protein CATGQGIGGYTF. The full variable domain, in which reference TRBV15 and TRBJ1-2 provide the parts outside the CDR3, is DAMVIQNPRYQVTQFGKPVTLSCSQTLNHNVMYWYQQKSSQAPKLLFHYYDKDFNNEADTPDNFQSRRPNTSFCFLDIRSPGLGDTAMYLCATGQGIGGYTFGSGTRLTVV.